Below are 20 T cell receptor beta chains sequenced from a single sample in a study of STAT3 mutations in large granular lymphocyte leukemia. Notes on the study in general: Every T-LGLL patient had at least one immunodominant TCRbeta clonotype.

Sequencing was performed with immunoSEQ multiplex PCR; in TCRdb, only in-frame clones are kept and a portion is missing. The sample has approximately 43,000 clones; roughly 81% are singletons. Their target antigens are unknown. Specimen: PBMCs. The receptors here all came from a human donor with T large granular lymphocyte leukemia. Some clones in this sample may be carry-over from other donors' samples.

The chain is built from TRBV7-9 and TRBJ1-2; possibly TRBD1 for D (5 bases). CDR1 SEHNR and CDR2 FQNEAQ come from the germline V gene (reference sequence). The CDR3 totals 12 residues. Between the trimmed V and J ends, which lost 6 bases and 8 bases, there was a span of 13 bases. The CDR3 protein is CASRPTERGYTF. The CDR3 DNA reads TGTGCCAGCAGACCGACAGAGAGGGGCTACACCTTC.

This chain connects TRBV21-1 to TRBJ1-5. TRBV21-1 is designated a pseudogene. CDR3 length equals 13 residues. In DNA, the CDR3 is TGTGCCAGCGTCCGGATCCAACCTCAGCCCCAGCATTTT. Translated, it gives CASVRIQPQPQHF.

This clone showed up just a few times. V usage is TRBV14 and J usage is TRBJ1-2; D might be TRBD1 (5 bases). CDR3 length: 18 residues. Trimming pared 0 bases from V and 3 bases from J, leaving 20 bases between. Germline assignment: CDR1 SGHDN and CDR2 FVKESK. The CDR3 loop reads CASSQDKGTAVPYYGYTF. DNA for the CDR3: TGTGCCAGCAGCCAAGACAAAGGGACTGCGGTACCCTACTATGGCTACACCTTC.

The chain joins TRBV5-5 to TRBJ1-5; D not certain. V lost 0 bases to trimming and J lost 4 bases, with 11 bases between them. This CDR3 region has 15 residues. Germline V gene data show CDR1 as SGHKS and CDR2 as YYEKEE (reference sequence). The CDR3, as DNA: TGTGCCAGCAGCTTGGAGTGGATGTTTAATCAGCCCCAGCATTTT. This translates into CASSLEWMFNQPQHF. Full variable domain (remainder filled in from reference TRBV5-5 and TRBJ1-5): DAGVTQSPTHLIKTRGQQVTLRCSPISGHKSVSWYQQVLGQGPQFIFQYYEKEERGRGNFPDRFSARQFPNYSSELNVNALLLGDSALYLCASSLEWMFNQPQHFGDGTRLSIL.

The chain combines TRBV18 with TRBJ2-7; D might be TRBD1 (5 bases). CDR1 KGHSH and CDR2 LQKENI come from the germline V gene. This CDR3 region has 13 residues. Trimming left V 4 bases short and J 5 bases short, with 12 bases between. CDR3 coding DNA: TGTGCCAGCTCACGGCAGGGAAGCGACGAGCAGTACTTC. It specifies CASSRQGSDEQYF.

The chain couples TRBV4-2 to TRBJ1-1; D possibly corresponds to TRBD1 (5 bases). Trimming took 0 bases from V and 1 from J, leaving 12 bases between them. Germline CDR1 reads LGHNA; CDR2 reads YNFKEQ. The CDR3 extends over 16 amino acids. The CDR3: CASSQEVWGRNTEAFF. The DNA of the CDR3 is TGTGCCAGCAGCCAAGAAGTATGGGGACGGAACACTGAAGCTTTCTTT.

V is TRBV6-5 and J is TRBJ1-1; unclear D gene. The CDR3 is made up of 13 amino acids. Germline loops: CDR1 MNHEY, CDR2 SVGAGI. Trimming pared 2 bases from V and 1 base from J, leaving 5 bases between. Here the CDR3 DNA reads TGTGCCAGCAGTTACATCAGGAACACTGAAGCTTTCTTT. It is translated as CASSYIRNTEAFF.

V gene TRBV15 combines with J gene TRBJ1-2; D is unresolved. This CDR3 region has 14 residues. From germline, CDR1 is LNHNV and CDR2 YYDKDF (reference sequence). V was shortened by 0 bases and J by 7 bases, with 12 bases between the two germline ends. DNA of the CDR3: TGTGCCACCAGCAGAGATGAAGGGTACCGTGGCTACACCTTC. Translated, it gives CATSRDEGYRGYTF.

Here the CDR3 reads CALAVSAGTFYGYTF. DNA of the CDR3: TGTGCCTTGGCAGTTTCGGCAGGGACTTTCTATGGCTACACCTTC. This chain joins TRBV30 and TRBJ1-2; possibly TRBD1 for D (5 bases). Germline assignment: CDR1 GTSNPN and CDR2 SVGIG (reference sequence). The CDR3 length is 15 residues. V was cut by 7 bases and J by 4 bases, with 22 bases left in between.

This clone was seen a few times. The rearrangement links TRBV5-4 to TRBJ1-4; weak D call: TRBD1 (6 bases). From germline, CDR1 is SGHNT and CDR2 YYREEE (reference sequence). The CDR3 contains 13 residues. V lost 0 bases, J lost 10 bases, and 10 bases lay in between. The CDR3, as DNA: TGTGCCAGCAGCTTGGACAGGGCCGGAAAACTGTTTTTT. Translating gives CASSLDRAGKLFF.

The rearrangement uses TRBV5-4 and TRBJ2-1; D is undetermined. Germline loops: CDR1 SGHNT, CDR2 YYREEE (reference sequence). The length of the CDR3 is 14 residues. Trimming shortened V by 0 bases and J by 4 bases, and 8 bases separated the two germline ends. Here the CDR3 DNA reads TGTGCCAGCAGCTTGGTTGCAGATTACAATGAGCAGTTCTTC. It specifies CASSLVADYNEQFF.

V usage is TRBV27 and J usage is TRBJ2-5; maybe TRBD2 (5 bases). In germline, CDR1 is MNHEY, CDR2 SMNVEV (reference sequence). The ends were cut back, 2 bases at V and 0 bases at J, with 10 bases in the middle. The CDR3 is 15 amino acids. The CDR3 is CASSLKRLYQETQYF. The DNA for the CDR3 is TGTGCCAGCAGTTTAAAGCGGTTGTACCAAGAGACCCAGTACTTC.

This clone was seen just once. The V and J genes are TRBV25-1 and TRBJ2-7; 8 bases are a match to TRBD2. The V gene's germline CDR1 is MGHDK and CDR2 SYGVNS. The CDR3 is made up of 12 amino acids. V lost 8 bases to trimming and J lost 2 bases; unmatched junction nucleotides: 2. In DNA form, the CDR3 reads TGTGCCAGCTCACTAGCGGCCTACGAGCAGTACTTC. Its protein is CASSLAAYEQYF.

The V and J genes are TRBV7-2 and TRBJ2-2; the D is unclear. This CDR3 is 15 amino acids long. Germline V gene lookup returns CDR1 SGHTA and CDR2 FQGNSA. V lost 4 bases to trimming and J lost 6 bases, with 15 bases between them. In DNA form, the CDR3 reads TGTGCCAGCAGCTATGGACCCGGCGGCGCCGGGGAGCTGTTTTTT. It translates to CASSYGPGGAGELFF.

The V and J genes are TRBV11-2 and TRBJ2-5, with D possibly being TRBD1 or TRBD2 (6 bases each). V was pared by 2 bases and J by 4 bases, with 8 bases between. This CDR3 region has 13 residues. Germline V gene lookup returns CDR1 SGHAT and CDR2 FQNNGV. The CDR3 DNA is TGTGCCAGCAGCTTATGGGGGGCAGAGACCCAGTACTTC. Protein: CASSLWGAETQYF.

V and J are TRBV5-4 and TRBJ1-6; maybe TRBD1 (6 bases). In germline, CDR1 is SGHNT, CDR2 YYREEE (reference sequence). V was trimmed by 0 bases and J by 5 bases, leaving 15 bases between them. This CDR3 is 17 amino acids long. As DNA, the CDR3 is TGTGCCAGCAGCTTGGGCAGGGGCCTGAATCATAATTCACCCCTCCACTTT. It encodes CASSLGRGLNHNSPLHF.

The chain has TRBV5-1 and TRBJ2-1, with 7 bases fitting TRBD1. CDR3 length: 15 residues. Germline assignment: CDR1 SGHRS and CDR2 YFSETQ. Unmatched junction bases numbered 6, after V lost 4 bases and J lost 2 bases. The CDR3 spells CASSLARGPYNEQFF. The CDR3 DNA sequence: TGCGCCAGCAGCCTGGCTAGGGGGCCCTACAATGAGCAGTTCTTC.

The CDR3 here is CASSEGRPNTEAFF. The CDR3 DNA follows: TGTGCCAGCAGTGAAGGTCGGCCGAACACTGAAGCTTTCTTT. The V and J genes are TRBV6-1 and TRBJ1-1; no clear D. Trimming cost V 1 base and J 1 base, with 7 bases left between them. The CDR3 sequence is 14 residues long. Germline CDR1 is MNHNS and CDR2 is SASEGT.

This sequence joins TRBV30 and TRBJ2-2; the match to TRBD2 covers 9 bases. Trimming at V came to 3 bases and at J to 4 bases, leaving 6 bases not matched to a gene. The germline CDR1 and CDR2 sequences are GTSNPN and SVGIG (reference sequence). This CDR3 comprises 15 residues. CDR3: CAWSRGGAVTGELFF. The CDR3 DNA reads TGTGCCTGGAGCCGCGGGGGGGCCGTCACCGGGGAGCTGTTTTTT. Variable domain in full (rest from reference TRBV30 and TRBJ2-2): SQTIHQWPATLVQPVGSPLSLECTVEGTSNPNLYWYRQAAGRGLQLLFYSVGIGQISSEVPQNLSASRPQDRQFILSSKKLLLSDSGFYLCAWSRGGAVTGELFFGEGSRLTVL.

V usage is TRBV5-7 and J usage is TRBJ2-5, with D unclear. TRBV5-7 counts as an open reading frame of uncertain function. Between the trimmed V and J ends, which lost 4 bases and 1 base, there was a span of 11 bases. The CDR3 is 14 amino acids. The CDR3 loop is CASSPVGLQETQYF. In DNA, the CDR3 is TGTGCCAGCAGCCCCGTCGGGCTCCAAGAGACCCAGTACTTC.